This T cell receptor (beta chain) was sequenced for a study of CXCR3-negative and CXCR3-positive naive CD8 T cells. General study findings and limits: Whereas both naive subsets had comparably high diversity, memory CD8+ cells had much lower diversity. Naive cells with CXCR3 showed TRB CDR3s that were more hydrophobic than those in CXCR3-negative naive cells.

CD45RO-CCR7+CD27+CD95- characterized naive CD8+ T cells. The libraries of TRB cDNA were constructed through 5' RACE using UMI labels. TCRdb re-called the 5' RACE reads, yielding one record per CDR3 amino acid sequence without DNA. Its clone listing holds around 5,000 distinct CDR3 sequences. By frequency, this clonotype registers medium-sized. Its antigen is unidentified. This CDR3 has 12 amino acids. Germline V gene data show CDR1 as SNHLY and CDR2 as FYNNEI. This receptor was identified in a human donor in good health. Some clones in this sample may be carry-over from other donors' samples. The chain has TRBV2 and TRBJ2-7; the D call of TRBD1 rests on TCRdb alone, since no DNA is present to check it. Material for sequencing was naive CXCR3+ CD8+ T cells from blood. Subset specified: CD45RO-CCR7+CD27+CD95- naive CD8+ T cells expressing CXCR3 (TNR3+). CDR3 protein: CASSEGGRGNRF.